Sequencing of this TCR beta chain was carried out in a study of cytomegalovirus exposure and HLA in healthy donors. Study-level findings and limits: Later analysis suggested most CMV-associated TCR beta chains were HLA-restricted. Later on, an analysis showed TCR association rates differing by HLA locus, with DRB1 the most and HLA-C the fewest. Trimming of TCR beta V- and J-genes showed a link, identified in a later analysis, to a missense DCLRE1C variant.

The PCR ran on 60 Vbeta and 13 Jbeta primers. The method was immunoSEQ multiplex PCR; TCRdb's version includes in-frame clones alone and lacks a portion of them. In the table there are some 120,000 clones, 73% of which are singletons. At least ten counts were recorded for this clone. The antigen is not known. CDR3 size: 12 residues. The germline CDR1 and CDR2 sequences are MDHEN and SYDVKM. Trimming shortened V by 6 bases and J by 4 bases, and 10 bases separated the two germline ends. The sequencing sample was made of PBMCs. The receptor was derived from a middle-aged woman in good health and CMV-seropositive. The chain is built from TRBV28 and TRBJ2-7; D may be TRBD2 (5 bases). CDR3 DNA sequence: TGTGCCAGCAGCTATCCGGGATACGAGCAGTACTTC. This encodes CASSYPGYEQYF.